One sample yielded the 26 T cell receptor beta chains listed below, sequenced in a study of T cells in localized non-small cell lung cancer (dated by TCRdb to 2020 to 2022). The library was built by means of the immunoSEQ multiplex PCR assay. As stored in TCRdb, this immuneACCESS dataset retains in-frame rearrangements with V and J assigned. A fraction of the clones does not appear; measured against another copy, unresolved V genes explain less than half of the discrepancy, and the remainder lacks a known reason. The sample includes 15,000 to 20,000 clones, with about 80% observed a single time. The ten largest clones add up to less than 40% of the sample. Sequencing used peripheral blood, obtained before any cancer treatment. The receptors here all came from a male donor older than 55 with stage I lung adenocarcinoma.

The chain links TRBV19 to TRBJ2-2, with D maybe TRBD2 (5 bases). Germline loops: CDR1 LNHDA, CDR2 SQIVND (reference sequence). V lost 9 bases and J lost 4, with 9 bases in between. CDR3 length equals 12 residues. CDR3 coding DNA: TGTGCCAGCGGGGTGGGCACCGGGGAGCTGTTTTTT. It translates to CASGVGTGELFF.

The chain couples TRBV6-1 to TRBJ2-5; possible D gene TRBD2, 6 bases. The CDR3 totals 13 residues. Germline values: CDR1 MNHNS, CDR2 SASEGT. The germline V and J ends were trimmed by 7 bases and 5 bases, with 14 bases remaining between them. The CDR3 DNA reads TGTGCCAGCACCGAATGGAGGGGTGAGACCCAGTACTTC. It codes for CASTEWRGETQYF.

The chain uses TRBV7-3 and TRBJ2-1; the match to TRBD2 covers 9 bases. The V gene's germline CDR1 is SGHTA and CDR2 FQGTGA. The junction had 1 base not matched to a gene; V was cut back by 2 bases and J by 5 bases. This CDR3 region has 14 residues. The CDR3 region is CASSLASGNNEQFF. In DNA form, the CDR3 reads TGTGCCAGCAGCTTAGCTAGCGGGAACAATGAGCAGTTCTTC.

The rearrangement joins TRBV10-1 to TRBJ2-5, with a tentative D call TRBD1 (6 bases). CDR3 length equals 13 residues. V was clipped by 3 bases and J by 5 bases, with 10 bases between them. Per the germline V gene, CDR1 is WNHNN and CDR2 is SYGVQD (reference sequence). The CDR3 region has the DNA TGCGCCAGCAGTGAACAGGGACGGGAGACCCAGTACTTC. As protein: CASSEQGRETQYF.

The genes are TRBV9 and TRBJ1-4; 9 bases line up with TRBD1. J gave up 0 bases and V 4 bases, and 16 bases lay outside the gene matches. Germline-derived CDR1 and CDR2 are SGDLS and YYNGEE. The CDR3 has 20 residues. CDR3 amino acids: CASSNQGDRVMGPTNEKLFF. In nucleotides, the CDR3 is TGTGCCAGCAGCAACCAAGGGGACAGGGTGATGGGTCCAACTAATGAAAAACTGTTTTTT. The full variable domain, completed using reference TRBV9 and TRBJ1-4, is DSGVTQTPKHLITATGQRVTLRCSPRSGDLSVYWYQQSLDQGLQFLIQYYNGEERAKGNILERFSAQQFPDLHSELNLSSLELGDSALYFCASSNQGDRVMGPTNEKLFFGSGTQLSVL.

CDR3 in DNA: TGTGCCAGCAGCCAAACAGGGGGCTTGACTGAAGCTTTCTTT. It yields the protein CASSQTGGLTEAFF. The gene calls are TRBV27 and TRBJ1-1; the match to TRBD1 covers 9 bases. Looked up from germline, CDR1 is MNHEY and CDR2 is SMNVEV (reference sequence). Losses at the gene ends were 6 bases for V and 5 bases for J; bases not matched to a gene: 7. The CDR3 consists of 14 residues.

This chain joins TRBV10-2 and TRBJ2-1; D not certain. Trimming shortened V by 1 base and J by 9 bases, and 10 bases separated the two germline ends. CDR1 is WSHSY and CDR2 is SAAADI in the germline V gene. This CDR3 is 13 amino acids long. In DNA, the CDR3 is TGCGCCAGCAGTGAGTTGGTGATGGGTGAGCAGTTCTTC. Protein sequence: CASSELVMGEQFF.

This rearrangement joins TRBV19 to TRBJ2-7; D is ambiguous. The CDR3 runs 13 residues. V lost 7 bases and J 5 bases, leaving 15 bases between the germline ends. Germline CDR1 LNHDA, CDR2 SQIVND (reference sequence). The CDR3 DNA follows: TGTGCCAGTACCACGACGGCGTATGACGAGCAGTACTTC. Its protein is CASTTTAYDEQYF. Filled out from reference TRBV19 and TRBJ2-7, the complete variable domain reads DGGITQSPKYLFRKEGQNVTLSCEQNLNHDAMYWYRQDPGQGLRLIYYSQIVNDFQKGDIAEGYSVSREKKESFPLTVTSAQKNPTAFYLCASTTTAYDEQYFGPGTRLTVT.

The rearrangement uses TRBV2 and TRBJ1-4; a possible D gene is TRBD1 (5 bases). Germline V CDR1 and CDR2: SNHLY, FYNNEI. The germline V and J ends were trimmed by 6 bases and 5 bases, with 16 bases remaining between them. The CDR3 contains 15 residues. The CDR3 DNA reads TGTGCCAGCAGGGGACGGCCCGGGTTGAATGAAAAACTGTTTTTT. Amino acids: CASRGRPGLNEKLFF.

There are a few counts of this clone. The gene calls are TRBV29-1 and TRBJ2-5; no clear D. Germline CDR1 reads SQVTM; CDR2 reads ANQGSEA. CDR3 length: 12 residues. Trimming shortened V by 3 bases and J by 1 base, and 6 bases separated the two germline ends. The CDR3 DNA reads TGCAGCGTTGAGATAGGCCAAGAGACCCAGTACTTC. Translation gives CSVEIGQETQYF.

The genes are TRBV7-6 and TRBJ2-7; perhaps TRBD1 as D (5 bases). Trimming removed 3 bases from V and 5 bases from J, with 11 bases in between. This CDR3 region has 13 residues. Germline V gives CDR1 SGHVS, CDR2 FNYEAQ. The CDR3 region has the DNA TGTGCCAGCAGCTTTGGCAGGGTAAACGAGCAGTACTTC. Protein sequence: CASSFGRVNEQYF.

This clone has only a few counts. The chain combines TRBV4-2 with TRBJ2-5, with TRBD2 matching 11 bases. From germline, CDR1 is LGHNA and CDR2 YNFKEQ. V was clipped by 4 bases and J by 2 bases; unmatched bases: 3. The CDR3 extends over 15 amino acids. The CDR3 DNA reads as TGTGCCAGCAGCCGAGGGACTAGCGGACAAGAGACCCAGTACTTC. It specifies CASSRGTSGQETQYF.

J is TRBJ2-3 and V is TRBV7-3; no clear D gene. This CDR3 region has 14 residues. Germline V lookup: CDR1 SGHTA, CDR2 FQGTGA. Trimming stripped 2 bases from V and 0 bases from J, with 6 bases between. CDR3 residues: CASSLLGSTDTQYF. CDR3 bases: TGTGCCAGCAGCTTATTAGGCAGCACAGATACGCAGTATTTT.

The chain is built from TRBV7-9 and TRBJ1-2, with D unresolved. In germline, CDR1 is SEHNR, CDR2 FQNEAQ (reference sequence). This CDR3 region has 13 residues. The V end lost 4 bases, the J end lost 8 bases, and 14 bases lay between the germline ends. The CDR3 DNA sequence: TGTGCCAGCAGCTCAAGGGCTGACGTGGGCTACACCTTC. Amino acids: CASSSRADVGYTF.

The genes are TRBV21-1 and TRBJ2-5. TRBV21-1 is reported as a pseudogene. This CDR3 region has 15 residues. The CDR3 coding sequence is TGTGCCAGCAGCAAGACAAACCCTCGGGAAGAGACCCAGTACTTC. It translates to CASSKTNPREETQYF.

This clone was observed a single time. V usage is TRBV19 and J usage is TRBJ2-7, with D uncertain. Trimming shortened V by 2 bases and J by 7 bases, and 12 bases separated the two germline ends. Germline V gene data show CDR1 as LNHDA and CDR2 as SQIVND (reference sequence). The CDR3 is 13 amino acids. CDR3 nucleotide sequence: TGTGCCAGTAGTATAACCCCCCTCGGGGAGCAGTACTTC. It specifies CASSITPLGEQYF.

The chain couples TRBV6-5 to TRBJ2-3; 7 positions match TRBD2. The CDR3 spans 16 residues. With 2 bases clipped from V and 5 bases from J, the junction kept 10 bases outside the gene matches. Germline V CDR1 and CDR2: MNHEY, SVGAGI. The CDR3 reads CASSYLPGRGLDTQYF. CDR3 bases: TGTGCCAGCAGTTACCTACCGGGGCGGGGGTTAGATACGCAGTATTTT.

This chain uses TRBV19 with TRBJ1-1, with TRBD1 matching 8 bases. Germline CDR1 LNHDA, CDR2 SQIVND (reference sequence). V lost 8 bases, J lost 4 bases, and 6 bases stayed unmatched. The CDR3 is made up of 13 amino acids. This CDR3 reads CASGKDRATEAFF. CDR3 sequence (DNA): TGTGCCAGTGGAAAGGACAGGGCCACTGAAGCTTTCTTT.

V and J are TRBV5-4 and TRBJ1-4; D ambiguous. Trimming stripped 1 base from V and 7 bases from J, with 14 bases between. Germline CDR1 reads SGHNT; CDR2 reads YYREEE (reference sequence). The length of the CDR3 is 15 residues. The CDR3 region is CASSLTSRTLEKLFF. The CDR3 DNA sequence: TGTGCCAGCAGCTTGACCAGTCGGACTCTTGAAAAACTGTTTTTT.

In this sample, this clone is large. The chain has TRBV2 and TRBJ2-4; no clear D. V was pared by 5 bases and J by 15 bases, with 14 bases between. Germline V gene data show CDR1 as SNHLY and CDR2 as FYNNEI. The CDR3 consists of 11 residues. In DNA form, the CDR3 reads TGTGCCAGCAGTCCCTCGCCCTTGGGGTACTTC. Translation gives CASSPSPLGYF.

This chain links TRBV9 with TRBJ1-4; D is uncertain. CDR1 is SGDLS and CDR2 is YYNGEE in the germline V gene. This CDR3 has 14 residues. The V gene lost 3 bases and the J gene lost 5 bases, with 11 bases spanning the gap. The CDR3, as DNA: TGTGCCAGCAGCGCCTCGGGCCAGAATGAAAAACTGTTTTTT. As protein: CASSASGQNEKLFF.

J is TRBJ1-1 and V is TRBV18, with 11 bases that match TRBD1. Germline V gives CDR1 KGHSH, CDR2 LQKENI. Losses at the gene ends were 6 bases for V and 4 bases for J; bases not matched to a gene: 4. The CDR3 totals 14 residues. The CDR3 is CASSGQGGGTEAFF. CDR3 nucleotides: TGTGCCAGCTCGGGACAGGGGGGGGGCACTGAAGCTTTCTTT.

The rearrangement uses TRBV30 and TRBJ2-1; 13 bases match TRBD2. V dropped 4 bases and J dropped 8; count of bases not matched to a gene: 11. The germline V gene encodes CDR1 GTSNPN and CDR2 SVGIG (reference sequence). CDR3 length: 16 residues. CDR3 protein: CAWNPGTSGKWYEQFF. The CDR3 DNA is TGTGCCTGGAACCCCGGGACTAGCGGGAAATGGTATGAGCAGTTCTTC.

The J gene is TRBJ2-3, the V gene TRBV19, with D unclear. The CDR3 runs 11 residues. In germline, CDR1 is LNHDA, CDR2 SQIVND (reference sequence). Trimming shortened V by 2 bases and J by 5 bases, and 2 bases separated the two germline ends. For the CDR3, the DNA is TGTGCCAGTAGTATATTAGATACGCAGTATTTT. Translating it yields CASSILDTQYF.

The J gene is TRBJ2-7, the V gene TRBV13; D not certain. This CDR3 is built from 14 residues. V lost 2 bases, J lost 4 bases, and 12 bases lay in between. Germline values: CDR1 PRHDT, CDR2 FYEKMQ (reference sequence). DNA for the CDR3: TGTGCCAGCAGCTTAATAACAAGGGAATACGAGCAGTACTTC. Protein: CASSLITREYEQYF.

The V call is TRBV11-3, the J call TRBJ2-1; D is ambiguous. Germline values: CDR1 SGHNT, CDR2 YENEEA. The CDR3 is 13 residues long. V was pared by 2 bases and J by 1 base, with 3 bases between. As DNA, the CDR3 is TGTGCCAGCAGCTTAAATTCCTACAATGAGCAGTTCTTC. Its protein product is CASSLNSYNEQFF.